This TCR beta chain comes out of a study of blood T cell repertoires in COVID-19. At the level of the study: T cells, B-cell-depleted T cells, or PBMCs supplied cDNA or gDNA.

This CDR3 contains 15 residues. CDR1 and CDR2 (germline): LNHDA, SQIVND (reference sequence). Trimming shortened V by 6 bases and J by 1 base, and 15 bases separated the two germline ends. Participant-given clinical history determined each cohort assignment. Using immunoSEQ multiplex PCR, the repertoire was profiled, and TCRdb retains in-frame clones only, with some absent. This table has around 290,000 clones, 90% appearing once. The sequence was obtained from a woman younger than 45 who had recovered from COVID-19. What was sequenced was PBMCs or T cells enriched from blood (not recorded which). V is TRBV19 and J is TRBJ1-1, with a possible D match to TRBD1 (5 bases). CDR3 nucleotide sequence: TGTGCCAGTAGCCTCCAGGGAGGTCCGAACACTGAAGCTTTCTTT. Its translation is CASSLQGGPNTEAFF.